The clone carrying this TCR beta chain was seen once. The junction departs from germline at one end; a sequencing error may be responsible. The germline V gene encodes CDR1 SGHTA and CDR2 FQGTGA. CDR3 length: 15 amino acids. The source of the sample is a study of blood T cell repertoires in COVID-19. TCRdb's table, derived via immunoSEQ multiplex PCR, lists solely in-frame clones and lacks some. The repertoire holds about 97,000 clones, with 70% to 90% as singletons. Patients from Seattle were sampled longitudinally, starting during active infection. Sequencing was done on a sample of peripheral blood. The source of this sequence is a man aged 50 to 60 with COVID-19, enrolled during active disease. This chain links TRBV7-3 with TRBJ2-2, with a possible D match to TRBD1 (6 bases). In DNA, the CDR3 is TGTGCCAGCAGCTTAAGGGGGCAGAACGCCGGGGAGCTGTTTTTT. This encodes CASSLRGQNAGELFF.